The 4 T cell receptor beta chains in this list originate from one sample, sequenced in a study of control samples from healthy donors and cancer patients. Method: immunoSEQ multiplex PCR; TCRdb's copy keeps in-frame clones and lacks some. The profile covers over 150,000 clones, with about 91% appearing a single time and roughly 2.1% taken by the ten largest. Sequencing input: blood. These receptors were collected from a woman aged 40 to 50 in good health.

The V gene is TRBV13, the J gene TRBJ1-2, with D hard to call. Germline assignment: CDR1 PRHDT and CDR2 FYEKMQ (reference sequence). The CDR3 is 15 residues long. V was clipped by 5 bases and J by 5 bases, with 18 bases between them. CDR3 in DNA: TGTGCCAGCAGCGCCCCGGACGAGGCGCCATATGGCTACACCTTC. Translating gives CASSAPDEAPYGYTF.

The chain employs TRBV7-9 and TRBJ1-2; D remains unclear. The CDR3 is 15 residues long. The V and J ends lost 7 bases and 6 bases respectively, with 21 bases between them. The germline V gene encodes CDR1 SEHNR and CDR2 FQNEAQ (reference sequence). The CDR3 here is CASIQPPEGRDGYTF. The DNA for the CDR3 is TGTGCCAGCATCCAACCGCCGGAGGGTCGGGATGGCTACACCTTC.

This clone showed up just once. The V and J genes are TRBV6-5 and TRBJ1-2; 7 nucleotides align to TRBD1. This CDR3 contains 14 residues. Germline V gives CDR1 MNHEY, CDR2 SVGAGI. V lost 2 bases, J lost 2 bases, and 2 bases stayed unmatched. The CDR3 region has the DNA TGTGCCAGCAGTTACGGGACAGTGAACTATGGCTACACCTTC. Protein product: CASSYGTVNYGYTF.

The chain uses TRBV3-1 (or the pseudogene TRBV3-2) and TRBJ2-3; 11 nucleotides line up with TRBD2. The V and J ends lost 4 bases and 5 bases, in that order; junction bases with no gene match: 2. Per germline, CDR1 LGHDT and CDR2 YNNKEL (reference sequence). The CDR3 totals 14 residues. The CDR3 DNA reads as TGTGCCAGCAGCCCAACTAGCGGGGGAGATACGCAGTATTTT. It translates to CASSPTSGGDTQYF.